The 20 T cell receptor beta chains reported below all come from one sample, sequenced in a study of PD-L1 blockade in urothelial cancer. The time point here: pretreatment peripheral blood. Repertoires were generated with immunoSEQ multiplex PCR, while TCRdb's copy carries only in-frame clones and drops some. The profile covers approximately 88,000 clones, with less than 90% appearing a single time and 2% to 2.5% taken by the ten largest. Material: PBMCs, obtained around atezolizumab (anti-PD-L1) treatment. The origin of the receptors is a man aged 55-75 years with urothelial cancer.

This chain uses TRBV9 with TRBJ1-3; no reliable D call. The CDR3 consists of 14 residues. The V gene's germline CDR1 is SGDLS and CDR2 YYNGEE. Trimming pared 7 bases from V and 2 bases from J, leaving 13 bases between. CDR3 nucleotide sequence: TGTGCCAGCGGGGTCGGGGTTGCTGGAAACACCATATATTTT. Protein: CASGVGVAGNTIYF.

This chain joins TRBV27 and TRBJ1-2; D is ambiguous. Between the trimmed V and J ends, which lost 8 bases and 0 bases, there was a span of 10 bases. The CDR3 is made up of 13 amino acids. Germline V gene data show CDR1 as MNHEY and CDR2 as SMNVEV (reference sequence). The CDR3 DNA is TGTGCCAGCGCCCGGGAGTCTAACTATGGCTACACCTTC. Its translation: CASARESNYGYTF.

This clone was counted between two and nine times. This chain joins TRBV28 and TRBJ1-5; D gene uncertain. Between the trimmed V and J ends, which lost 8 bases and 0 bases, there was a span of 14 bases. Germline V gene sequence: CDR1 MDHEN, CDR2 SYDVKM. CDR3 length: 15 amino acids. CDR3 coding DNA: TGTGCCAGCCGGGAAGGGCAGCATAGCAATCAGCCCCAGCATTTT. It codes for CASREGQHSNQPQHF.

This clone was observed a single time. V gene TRBV5-4 combines with J gene TRBJ2-5; possibly TRBD2 for D (7 bases). From germline, CDR1 is SGHNT and CDR2 YYREEE (reference sequence). Trimming stripped 4 bases from V and 5 bases from J, with 12 bases between. The CDR3 consists of 13 residues. The CDR3 region has the DNA TGTGCCAGCAGCCCGGGGAGGGGGGAGACCCAGTACTTC. Protein sequence: CASSPGRGETQYF.

In its sample, this clone was seen once. As DNA, the CDR3 is TGTGCCAGCAGCTGGGGCGAGAACACTGAAGCTTTCTTT. Amino acids: CASSWGENTEAFF. The V gene is TRBV6-1, the J gene TRBJ1-1, with D possibly matching TRBD1 (5 bases). The length of the CDR3 is 13 residues. Germline lookup yields CDR1 MNHNS and CDR2 SASEGT. The ends were cut back, 6 bases at V and 1 base at J, with 9 bases in the middle.

As for this clone: The same CDR3 can be traced to other DNA sequences in this sample. The CDR3 region has the DNA TGTGCCAGCAGCTTGACTGGCTACGAGCAGTACTTC. Protein product: CASSLTGYEQYF. This rearrangement joins TRBV5-4 to TRBJ2-7, with D unresolved. V was trimmed by 1 base and J by 3 bases, leaving 5 bases between them. Germline V gives CDR1 SGHNT, CDR2 YYREEE (reference sequence). The CDR3 totals 12 residues.

The rearrangement links TRBV18 to TRBJ1-2; no clear D gene. V lost 2 bases and J 0 bases, leaving 10 bases between the germline ends. Germline V gene data show CDR1 as KGHSH and CDR2 as LQKENI. The CDR3 length is 15 residues. CDR3 in DNA: TGTGCCAGCTCACCAGTTTTACAGCCTAACTATGGCTACACCTTC. Its protein is CASSPVLQPNYGYTF.

The chain carries TRBV7-2 and TRBJ2-7, with a tentative D call TRBD1 (5 bases). V was trimmed by 3 bases and J by 3 bases, leaving 9 bases between them. Germline lookup yields CDR1 SGHTA and CDR2 FQGNSA. The CDR3 consists of 13 residues. CDR3 protein: CASSLLTGYEQYF. CDR3 DNA: TGTGCCAGCAGCTTGTTAACAGGCTACGAGCAGTACTTC.

The chain uses TRBV6-6 and TRBJ1-5, with 9 bases matching TRBD1. CDR1 MNHNY and CDR2 SVGAGI come from the germline V gene (reference sequence). The CDR3 loop spans 15 amino acids. Trimming at V came to 2 bases and at J to 3 bases, leaving 2 bases not matched to a gene. CDR3 nucleotides: TGTGCCAGCAGTTACGGGACAGGGATCAATCAGCCCCAGCATTTT. Amino acids: CASSYGTGINQPQHF.

This clone was observed a single time. This is likely a read error, given that the CDR3 carries no conserved phenylalanine or tryptophan at its end. This rearrangement joins TRBV7-9 to TRBJ1-2, with 9 bases matching TRBD1. This CDR3 has 15 amino acids. Germline loops: CDR1 SEHNR, CDR2 FQNEAQ (reference sequence). The junction had 9 bases not matched to a gene; V was cut back by 5 bases and J by 5 bases. CDR3 nucleotides: TGTGCCAGCAGCCCCCCGGGACAGGGATCGTATGGCTACACCGTC. Its protein product is CASSPPGQGSYGYTV.

This chain connects TRBV7-2 to TRBJ2-1; a weak D match, TRBD1 (6 bases). The V end lost 5 bases, the J end lost 4 bases, and 12 bases lay between the germline ends. CDR3 length: 14 residues. The germline V gene has CDR1 SGHTA and CDR2 FQGNSA. The CDR3 nucleotides read TGTGCCAGCAGCGCCCGGACAGCATACAATGAGCAGTTCTTC. Its translation: CASSARTAYNEQFF.

V is TRBV7-9 and J is TRBJ2-5; D perhaps matches TRBD2 (6 bases). Deletions cut 1 base from V and 2 bases from J, with 14 bases between. The CDR3 has 16 residues. Germline CDR1 and CDR2: SEHNR and FQNEAQ (reference sequence). CDR3 protein: CASSLDHLALQETQYF. CDR3 sequence (DNA): TGTGCCAGCAGCTTAGACCATCTAGCGTTGCAAGAGACCCAGTACTTC.

This chain connects TRBV5-1 to TRBJ2-1; TRBD1 matches at 7 bases. The V segment lost 6 bases and the J segment 7 bases; nucleotides outside the gene matches: 16. Germline assignment: CDR1 SGHRS and CDR2 YFSETQ. The CDR3 is 16 residues long. DNA of the CDR3: TGCGCCAGCAACTATGAAAGGACAGGTGGAGAAAATGAGCAGTTCTTC. Translated: CASNYERTGGENEQFF.

This chain uses TRBV6-6 with TRBJ1-3; D uncertain. The CDR3 sequence is 14 residues long. Per the germline V gene, CDR1 is MNHNY and CDR2 is SVGAGI (reference sequence). Trimming took off 2 bases at V and 1 base at J, with 6 bases between the two ends. CDR3 bases: TGTGCCAGCAGTTACGGAGTATCTGGAAACACCATATATTTT. Its translation: CASSYGVSGNTIYF.

The J gene is TRBJ2-3, the V gene TRBV9; D gene uncertain. Deletions cut 1 base from V and 5 bases from J, with 5 bases between. This CDR3 is built from 12 residues. Looked up from germline, CDR1 is SGDLS and CDR2 is YYNGEE. In nucleotides, the CDR3 is TGTGCCAGCAGCGTAACTTTAGATACGCAGTATTTT. Its protein product is CASSVTLDTQYF. The full variable domain, its missing parts supplied by reference TRBV9 and TRBJ2-3, is DSGVTQTPKHLITATGQRVTLRCSPRSGDLSVYWYQQSLDQGLQFLIQYYNGEERAKGNILERFSAQQFPDLHSELNLSSLELGDSALYFCASSVTLDTQYFGPGTRLTVL.

Here the CDR3 reads CSVVVRGEQYF. The CDR3, as DNA: TGCAGCGTTGTTGTTAGAGGCGAGCAGTACTTC. The J gene is TRBJ2-7, the V gene TRBV29-1; D unresolved. Germline V gene lookup returns CDR1 SQVTM and CDR2 ANQGSEA. This CDR3 is 11 amino acids long. V was trimmed by 4 bases and J by 6 bases, leaving 10 bases between them.

The V call is TRBV5-1, the J call TRBJ1-1, with D unresolved. CDR1 SGHRS and CDR2 YFSETQ come from the germline V gene. The CDR3 loop spans 15 amino acids. V lost 0 bases to trimming and J lost 2 bases, with 11 bases between them. The DNA of the CDR3 is TGCGCCAGCAGCTTGGCGAGGATTACAAACACTGAAGCTTTCTTT. This gives the protein CASSLARITNTEAFF.

This sequence joins TRBV6-5 and TRBJ1-2, with a weak D call TRBD1 (6 bases). Germline CDR1 and CDR2: MNHEY and SVGAGI. This CDR3 is built from 14 residues. V was trimmed by 5 bases and J by 2 bases, leaving 12 bases between them. The CDR3 DNA reads TGTGCCAGCAGTACGACGACAGGAAACTATGGCTACACCTTC. This translates into CASSTTTGNYGYTF.

The rearrangement joins TRBV7-2 to TRBJ2-5, with a possible D match to TRBD2 (6 bases). The CDR3 runs to 18 residues. The germline V gene has CDR1 SGHTA and CDR2 FQGNSA. V was trimmed by 0 bases and J by 5 bases, leaving 22 bases between them. The CDR3 region has the DNA TGTGCCAGCAGCTTAGCGTTCCGGGACTTAGGCAATGGGGAGACCCAGTACTTC. Amino acid sequence: CASSLAFRDLGNGETQYF.

V and J are TRBV5-6 and TRBJ1-4; D gene ambiguous. The CDR3 loop spans 14 amino acids. The V gene lost 2 bases and the J gene lost 3 bases, with 8 bases spanning the gap. CDR1 is SGHDT and CDR2 is YYEEEE in the germline V gene. The CDR3 sequence: CASSLHGSNEKLFF. In DNA, the CDR3 is TGTGCCAGCAGCTTACACGGGTCTAATGAAAAACTGTTTTTT. Full variable domain (rest looked up from reference TRBV5-6 and TRBJ1-4): DAGVTQSPTHLIKTRGQQVTLRCSPKSGHDTVSWYQQALGQGPQFIFQYYEEEERQRGNFPDRFSGHQFPNYSSELNVNALLLGDSALYLCASSLHGSNEKLFFGSGTQLSVL.